This TCR beta chain appears in the sequencing data of a study of blood T cells in healthy people across ages. Germline V gene sequence: CDR1 DFQATT, CDR2 SNEGSKA (reference sequence). CDR3 length: 13 residues. V was trimmed by 6 bases and J by 4 bases, leaving 10 bases between them. Total RNA extraction produced at least 5 micrograms (per sample) for the study. It was with a sample-barcoded 5' primer and a J-beta primer mix that a second PCR of roughly 7 to 12 cycles was run. Every individual sample yielded 2.5 million or more paired-end reads (each containing CDR3). TCRdb reprocessed the 5' RACE reads with MiXCR, giving one entry per CDR3 protein. The sample lists a few hundred thousand distinct CDR3 sequences; about 52% were seen once.

Sequenced sample: blood. This sequence joins TRBV20-1 and TRBJ1-6; D might be TRBD1 (5 bases). The sequence was obtained from a man between 60 and 70 years old in good health. The CDR3 DNA reads TGCAGTGCAAAAGCAGGGTATAATTCACCCCTCCACTTT. Amino acids: CSAKAGYNSPLHF.